This TCR beta chain was found in a study of blood T cell repertoires in COVID-19. Study information: COVID-19 samples from acute and convalescent phases originated in the United States, Italy and Spain.

Here immunoSEQ multiplex PCR was the method, and the copy in TCRdb shows in-frame clones only, minus some. The table includes around 30,000 clones, 85% to 90% detected once. V gave up 11 bases and J gave up 6 bases; unmatched junction bases: 14. This CDR3 contains 14 residues. Germline CDR1 and CDR2: MNHEY and SMNVEV (reference sequence). The sequence derives from a man aged 55 to 70 with active COVID-19. The sample was peripheral blood. The chain uses TRBV27 and TRBJ1-2; 8 bases are shared with TRBD1. The CDR3 here is CASGSQGARDGYTF. The CDR3 nucleotides read TGTGCCTCTGGTAGCCAGGGGGCGAGGGATGGCTACACCTTC.